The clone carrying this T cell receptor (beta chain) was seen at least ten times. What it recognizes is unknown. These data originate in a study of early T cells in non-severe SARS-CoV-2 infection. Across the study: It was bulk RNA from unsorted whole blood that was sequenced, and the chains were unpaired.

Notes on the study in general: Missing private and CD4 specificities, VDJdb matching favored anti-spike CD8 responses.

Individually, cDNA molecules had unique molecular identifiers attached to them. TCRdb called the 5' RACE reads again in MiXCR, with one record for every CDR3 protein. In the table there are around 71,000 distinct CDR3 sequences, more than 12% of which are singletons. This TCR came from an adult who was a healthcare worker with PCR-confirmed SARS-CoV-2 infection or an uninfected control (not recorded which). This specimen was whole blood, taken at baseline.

The CDR3 sequence: CASNLRGLAGDEQFF. The DNA for the CDR3 is TGTGCCAGCAACCTCCGAGGACTAGCGGGAGACGAGCAGTTCTTC. The gene calls are TRBV7-2 and TRBJ2-1; 13 bases line up with TRBD2. CDR1 and CDR2 from the germline V gene are SGHTA and FQGNSA. The V segment lost 7 bases and the J segment 10 bases; nucleotides outside the gene matches: 10. The CDR3 is 15 residues long.